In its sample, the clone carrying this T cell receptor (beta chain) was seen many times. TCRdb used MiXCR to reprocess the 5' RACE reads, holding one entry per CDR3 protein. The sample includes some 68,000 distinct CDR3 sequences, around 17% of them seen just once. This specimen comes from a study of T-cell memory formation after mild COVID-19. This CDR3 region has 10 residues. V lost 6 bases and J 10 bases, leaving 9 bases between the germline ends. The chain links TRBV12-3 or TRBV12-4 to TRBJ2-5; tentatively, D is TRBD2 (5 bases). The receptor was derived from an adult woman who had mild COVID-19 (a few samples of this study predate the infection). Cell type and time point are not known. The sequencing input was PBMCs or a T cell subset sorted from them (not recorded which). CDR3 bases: TGTGCCAGCAGCGACGGGATCCAGTACTTC. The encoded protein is CASSDGIQYF.